The clone carrying this T cell receptor beta chain was seen only a few times. These data originate in a study of patients and donors after allogeneic stem cell transplantation. Between the trimmed V and J ends, which lost 2 bases and 2 bases, there was a span of 7 bases. Germline values: CDR1 SGHRS, CDR2 YFSETQ. The CDR3 loop spans 13 amino acids. TCRdb processed the RT-PCR reads anew with MiXCR; each CDR3 protein has one entry. Of approximately 200,000 distinct CDR3 sequences in the sample, around 40% are singletons; the top ten hold around 10%. This chain joins TRBV5-1 and TRBJ1-1; D remains ambiguous. The sequencing sample was made of blood, either unsorted or a sorted T cell fraction (not recorded which). The receptor comes from a human donor who was either an allogeneic HSCT recipient or a stem cell or donor lymphocyte infusion donor (not recorded which). It is not recorded whose cells these are; they may come from a transplant donor. In DNA form, the CDR3 reads TGCGCCAGCAGCTTCGCATACAACACTGAAGCTTTCTTT. It is translated as CASSFAYNTEAFF.